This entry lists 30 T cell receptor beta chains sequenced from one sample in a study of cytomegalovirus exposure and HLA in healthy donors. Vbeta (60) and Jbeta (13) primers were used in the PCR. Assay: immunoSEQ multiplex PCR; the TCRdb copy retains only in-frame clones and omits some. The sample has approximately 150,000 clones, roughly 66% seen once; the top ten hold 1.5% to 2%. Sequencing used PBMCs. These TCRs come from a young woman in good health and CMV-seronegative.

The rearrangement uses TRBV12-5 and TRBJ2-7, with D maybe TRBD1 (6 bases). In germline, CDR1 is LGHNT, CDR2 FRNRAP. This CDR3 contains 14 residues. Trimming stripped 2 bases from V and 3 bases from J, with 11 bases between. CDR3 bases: TGTGCTAGTGGTTTGACAGGACAGAACTACGAGCAGTACGTC. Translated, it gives CASGLTGQNYEQYV.

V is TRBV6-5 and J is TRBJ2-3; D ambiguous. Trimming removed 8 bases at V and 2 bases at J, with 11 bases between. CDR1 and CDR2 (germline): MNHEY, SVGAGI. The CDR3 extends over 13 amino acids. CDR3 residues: CASREKPTDTQYF. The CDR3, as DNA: TGTGCCAGCCGAGAGAAACCCACAGATACGCAGTATTTT.

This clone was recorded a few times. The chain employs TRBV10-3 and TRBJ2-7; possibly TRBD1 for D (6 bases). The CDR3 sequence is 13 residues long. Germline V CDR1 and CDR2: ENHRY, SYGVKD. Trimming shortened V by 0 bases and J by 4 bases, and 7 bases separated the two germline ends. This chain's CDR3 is CAISESRGYEQYV. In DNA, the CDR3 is TGTGCCATCAGTGAGTCGAGGGGGTACGAGCAGTACGTC.

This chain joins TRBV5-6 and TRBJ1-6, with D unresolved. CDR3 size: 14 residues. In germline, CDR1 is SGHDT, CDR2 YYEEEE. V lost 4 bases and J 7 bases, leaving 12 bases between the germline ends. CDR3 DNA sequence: TGTGCCAGCAGCCCGCCGGGAGAGAATTCACCCCTCCACTTT. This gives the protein CASSPPGENSPLHF. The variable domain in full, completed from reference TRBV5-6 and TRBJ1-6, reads DAGVTQSPTHLIKTRGQQVTLRCSPKSGHDTVSWYQQALGQGPQFIFQYYEEEERQRGNFPDRFSGHQFPNYSSELNVNALLLGDSALYLCASSPPGENSPLHFGNGTRLTVT.

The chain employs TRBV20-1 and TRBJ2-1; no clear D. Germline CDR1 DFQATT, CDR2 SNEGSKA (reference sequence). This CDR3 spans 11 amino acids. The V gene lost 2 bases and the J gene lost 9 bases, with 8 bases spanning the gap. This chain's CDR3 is CSARQLREQFF. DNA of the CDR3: TGCAGTGCTAGACAACTCCGTGAGCAGTTCTTC.

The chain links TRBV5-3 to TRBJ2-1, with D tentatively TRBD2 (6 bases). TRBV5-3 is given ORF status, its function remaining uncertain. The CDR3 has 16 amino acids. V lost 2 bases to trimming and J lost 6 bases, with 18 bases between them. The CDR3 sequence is CARSFYRRDRPNEQFF. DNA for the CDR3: TGTGCCAGAAGCTTTTATAGGCGGGATAGACCCAATGAGCAGTTCTTC.

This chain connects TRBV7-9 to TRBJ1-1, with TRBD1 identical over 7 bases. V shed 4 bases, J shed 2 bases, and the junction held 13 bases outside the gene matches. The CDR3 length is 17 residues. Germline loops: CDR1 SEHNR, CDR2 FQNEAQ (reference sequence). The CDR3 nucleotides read TGTGCCAGCAGCTCGACGGAAAGTGGGACAGCAAACACTGAAGCTTTCTTT. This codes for CASSSTESGTANTEAFF. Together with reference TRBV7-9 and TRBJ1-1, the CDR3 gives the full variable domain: DTGVSQNPRHKITKRGQNVTFRCDPISEHNRLYWYRQTLGQGPEFLTYFQNEAQLEKSRLLSDRFSAERPKGSFSTLEIQRTEQGDSAMYLCASSSTESGTANTEAFFGQGTRLTVV.

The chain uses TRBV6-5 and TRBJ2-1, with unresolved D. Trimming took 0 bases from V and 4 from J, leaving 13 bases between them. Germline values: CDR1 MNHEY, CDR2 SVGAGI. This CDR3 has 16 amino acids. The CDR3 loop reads CASSYSQARPYNEQFF. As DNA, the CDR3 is TGTGCCAGCAGTTACTCCCAAGCGAGGCCTTACAATGAGCAGTTCTTC.

This CDR3 reads CASSHQRASYNEQFF. CDR3 nucleotide sequence: TGTGCCAGCAGCCACCAGCGGGCCTCCTACAATGAGCAGTTCTTC. The gene calls are TRBV5-4 and TRBJ2-1, with a possible D match to TRBD2 (6 bases). The germline V gene has CDR1 SGHNT and CDR2 YYREEE (reference sequence). Trimming stripped 4 bases from V and 0 bases from J, with 11 bases between. The CDR3 runs 15 residues.

CDR3 amino acids: CASSIMTGVNYGYTF. Here the CDR3 DNA reads TGTGCCAGTAGTATTATGACAGGGGTTAACTATGGCTACACCTTC. The chain carries TRBV19 and TRBJ1-2, with 8 bases matching TRBD1. This CDR3 contains 15 residues. Germline assignment: CDR1 LNHDA and CDR2 SQIVND (reference sequence). J gave up 1 base and V 3 bases, and 4 bases lay outside the gene matches.

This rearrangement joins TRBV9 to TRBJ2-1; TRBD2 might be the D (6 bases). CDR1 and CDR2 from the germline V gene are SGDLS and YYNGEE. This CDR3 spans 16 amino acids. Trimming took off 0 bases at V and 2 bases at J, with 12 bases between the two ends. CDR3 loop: CASSVVAGTPYNEQFF. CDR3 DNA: TGTGCCAGCAGCGTAGTCGCGGGAACCCCCTACAATGAGCAGTTCTTC.

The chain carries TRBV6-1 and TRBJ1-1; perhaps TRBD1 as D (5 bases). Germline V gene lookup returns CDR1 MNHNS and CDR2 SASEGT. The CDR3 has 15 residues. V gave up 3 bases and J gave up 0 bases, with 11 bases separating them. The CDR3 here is CASSDRVSMNTEAFF. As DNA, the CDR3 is TGTGCCAGCAGTGACAGGGTATCGATGAACACTGAAGCTTTCTTT.

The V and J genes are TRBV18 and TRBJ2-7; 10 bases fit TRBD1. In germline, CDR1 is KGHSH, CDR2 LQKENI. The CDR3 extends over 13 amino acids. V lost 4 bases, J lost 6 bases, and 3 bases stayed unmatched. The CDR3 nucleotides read TGTGCCAGCTCACGGGACAGGGGCGCCGAGCAGTACTTC. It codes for CASSRDRGAEQYF. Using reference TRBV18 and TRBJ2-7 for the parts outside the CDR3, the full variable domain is NAGVMQNPRHLVRRRGQEARLRCSPMKGHSHVYWYRQLPEEGLKFMVYLQKENIIDESGMPKERFSAEFPKEGPSILRIQQVVRGDSAAYFCASSRDRGAEQYFGPGTRLTVT.

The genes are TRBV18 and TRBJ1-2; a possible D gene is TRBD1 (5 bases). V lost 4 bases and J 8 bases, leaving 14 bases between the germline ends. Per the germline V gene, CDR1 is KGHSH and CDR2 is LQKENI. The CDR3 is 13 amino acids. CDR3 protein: CASSRAGREGYTF. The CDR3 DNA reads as TGTGCCAGCTCACGCGCGGGACGGGAAGGCTACACCTTC.

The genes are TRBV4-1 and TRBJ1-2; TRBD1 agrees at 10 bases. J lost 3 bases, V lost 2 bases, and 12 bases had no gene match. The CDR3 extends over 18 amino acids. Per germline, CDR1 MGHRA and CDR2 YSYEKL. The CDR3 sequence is CASSQPLAGQGRYYGYTF. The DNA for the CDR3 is TGCGCCAGCAGCCAACCCCTGGCGGGACAGGGGCGATACTATGGCTACACCTTC.

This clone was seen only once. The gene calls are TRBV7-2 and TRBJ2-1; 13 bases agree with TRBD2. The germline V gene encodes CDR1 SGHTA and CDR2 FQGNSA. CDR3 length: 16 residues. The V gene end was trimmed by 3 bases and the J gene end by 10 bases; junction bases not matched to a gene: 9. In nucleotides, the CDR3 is TGTGCCAGCAGCTTTAGGGGGACTAGCGGGAAATTGGAGCAGTTCTTC. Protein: CASSFRGTSGKLEQFF. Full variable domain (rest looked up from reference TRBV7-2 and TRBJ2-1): GAGVSQSPSNKVTEKGKDVELRCDPISGHTALYWYRQSLGQGLEFLIYFQGNSAPDKSGLPSDRFSAERTGGSVSTLTIQRTQQEDSAVYLCASSFRGTSGKLEQFFGPGTRLTVL.

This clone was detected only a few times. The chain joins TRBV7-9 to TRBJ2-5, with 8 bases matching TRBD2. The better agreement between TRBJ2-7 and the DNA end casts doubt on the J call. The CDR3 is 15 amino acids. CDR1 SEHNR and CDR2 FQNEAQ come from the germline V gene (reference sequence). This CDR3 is CASSSGLAGYYEQYF. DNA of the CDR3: TGTGCCAGCAGCTCCGGACTAGCCGGATACTACGAGCAGTACTTC.

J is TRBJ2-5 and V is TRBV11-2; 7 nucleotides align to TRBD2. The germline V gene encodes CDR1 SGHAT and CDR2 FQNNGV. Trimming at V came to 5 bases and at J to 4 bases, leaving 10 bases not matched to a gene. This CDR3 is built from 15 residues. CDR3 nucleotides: TGTGCCAGCAGCCTGCGGGGGAAACGGGGAGAGACCCAGTACTTC. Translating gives CASSLRGKRGETQYF. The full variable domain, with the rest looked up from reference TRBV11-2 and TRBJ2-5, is EAGVAQSPRYKIIEKRQSVAFWCNPISGHATLYWYQQILGQGPKLLIQFQNNGVVDDSQLPKDRFSAERLKGVDSTLKIQPAKLEDSAVYLCASSLRGKRGETQYFGPGTRLLVL.

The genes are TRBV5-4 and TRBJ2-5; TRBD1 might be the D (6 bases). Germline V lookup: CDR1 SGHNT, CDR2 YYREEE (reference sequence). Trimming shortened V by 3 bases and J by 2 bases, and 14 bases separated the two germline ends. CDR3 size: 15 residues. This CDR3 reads CASSSSSRGQETQYF. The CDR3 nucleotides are TGTGCCAGCAGCTCGAGCTCGAGGGGGCAAGAGACCCAGTACTTC.

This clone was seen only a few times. In DNA form, the CDR3 reads TGTGCCAGCAGTCGACAGAGCTCCTACGAGCAGTACTTC. This gives the protein CASSRQSSYEQYF. This sequence joins TRBV25-1 and TRBJ2-7; perhaps TRBD1 as D (5 bases). Germline-derived CDR1 and CDR2 are MGHDK and SYGVNS. The CDR3 is made up of 13 amino acids. Trimming removed 5 bases from V and 0 bases from J, with 8 bases in between.

CDR3 protein: CAITLGGPTSPLHF. The CDR3 DNA is TGTGCCATCACCTTGGGGGGGCCGACTTCACCCCTCCACTTT. The chain employs TRBV10-3 and TRBJ1-6, with a possible D match to TRBD1 (6 bases). The CDR3 has 14 residues. Germline V gene lookup returns CDR1 ENHRY and CDR2 SYGVKD. Trimming cost V 7 bases and J 9 bases, with 16 bases left between them.

The CDR3: CASSGGDRGAEAFF. CDR3 nucleotides: TGTGCCAGCAGCGGGGGCGACAGGGGCGCTGAAGCTTTCTTT. J is TRBJ1-1 and V is TRBV9; TRBD1 aligns across 8 bases. CDR3 length: 14 residues. Germline trimming cut 3 bases from V and 6 bases from J; bases unmatched to any gene: 7. Germline V gene sequence: CDR1 SGDLS, CDR2 YYNGEE.

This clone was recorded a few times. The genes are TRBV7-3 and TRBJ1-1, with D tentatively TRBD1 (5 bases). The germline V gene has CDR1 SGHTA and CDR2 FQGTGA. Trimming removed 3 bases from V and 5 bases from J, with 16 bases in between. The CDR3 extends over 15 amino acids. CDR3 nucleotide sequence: TGTGCCAGCAGCTTGATTCCAGGGAGGAGTACTGAAGCTTTCTTT. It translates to CASSLIPGRSTEAFF.

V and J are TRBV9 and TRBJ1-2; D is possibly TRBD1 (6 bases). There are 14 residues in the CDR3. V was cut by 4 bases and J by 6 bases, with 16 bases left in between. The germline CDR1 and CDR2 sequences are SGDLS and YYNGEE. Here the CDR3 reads CASSPPRGLHGYTF. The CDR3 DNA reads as TGTGCCAGCAGCCCGCCTAGGGGGTTGCATGGCTACACCTTC.

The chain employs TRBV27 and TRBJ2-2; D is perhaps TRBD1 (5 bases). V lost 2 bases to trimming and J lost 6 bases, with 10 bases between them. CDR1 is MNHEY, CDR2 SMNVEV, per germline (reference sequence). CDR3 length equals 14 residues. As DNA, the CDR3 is TGTGCCAGCAGTTTAGGGGCAGATGCCGGGGAGCTGTTTTTT. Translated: CASSLGADAGELFF.

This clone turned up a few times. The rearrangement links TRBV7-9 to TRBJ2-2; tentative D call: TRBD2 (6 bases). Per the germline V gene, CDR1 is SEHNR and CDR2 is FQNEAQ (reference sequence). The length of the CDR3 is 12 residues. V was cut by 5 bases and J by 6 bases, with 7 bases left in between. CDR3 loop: CASSRDSGELFF. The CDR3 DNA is TGTGCCAGCAGCCGGGACTCCGGGGAGCTGTTTTTT.

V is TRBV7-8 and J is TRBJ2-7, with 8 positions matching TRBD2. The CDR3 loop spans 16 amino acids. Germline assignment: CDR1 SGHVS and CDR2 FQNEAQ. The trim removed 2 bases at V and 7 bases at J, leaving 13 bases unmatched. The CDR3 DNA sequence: TGTGCCAGCAGCTTAAGGAGGGGTAGCGGGAAAGGTGAGCAGTACGTC. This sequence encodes CASSLRRGSGKGEQYV.

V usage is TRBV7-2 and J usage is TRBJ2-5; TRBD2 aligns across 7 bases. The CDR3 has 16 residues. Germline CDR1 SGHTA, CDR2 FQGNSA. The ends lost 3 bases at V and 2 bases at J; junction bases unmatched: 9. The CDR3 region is CASSFHGTTFQETQYF. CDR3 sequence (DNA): TGTGCCAGCAGCTTTCACGGGACTACCTTTCAAGAGACCCAGTACTTC.

Here the CDR3 reads CASSAVSAGELFF. The CDR3, as DNA: TGTGCCAGCAGCGCAGTGTCCGCCGGGGAGCTGTTTTTT. The chain uses TRBV28 and TRBJ2-2; D is ambiguous. Trimming stripped 6 bases from V and 6 bases from J, with 11 bases between. Germline V CDR1 and CDR2: MDHEN, SYDVKM. This CDR3 has 13 residues.

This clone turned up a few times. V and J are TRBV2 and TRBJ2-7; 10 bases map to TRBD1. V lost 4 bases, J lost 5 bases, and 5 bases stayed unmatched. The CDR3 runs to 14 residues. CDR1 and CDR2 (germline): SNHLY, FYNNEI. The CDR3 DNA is TGTGCCAGCAGTGGACAGGGGGCTCGGGACGAGCAGTACTTC. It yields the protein CASSGQGARDEQYF.